These 24 T cell receptor beta chains originate from one sample sequenced in a study of blood T cell repertoires in COVID-19. TCRdb's table, derived via immunoSEQ multiplex PCR, lists solely in-frame clones and lacks some. The sample consists of roughly 100,000 clones, around four fifths of them appearing once. The material sequenced was peripheral blood. The receptors here all came from a woman in her seventies with acute or convalescent COVID-19.

The J gene is TRBJ2-1, the V gene TRBV5-5, with D possibly TRBD1 on 5 matching bases. The length of the CDR3 is 15 residues. Trimming removed 4 bases at V and 5 bases at J, with 16 bases between. CDR1 is SGHKS, CDR2 YYEKEE, per germline (reference sequence). The CDR3 sequence: CASSLSGSNNNEQFF. CDR3 DNA: TGTGCCAGCAGCCTATCAGGGTCCAACAACAATGAGCAGTTCTTC.

The V call is TRBV12-3 or TRBV12-4, the J call TRBJ2-7, with D tentatively TRBD1 (7 bases). The CDR3 spans 12 residues. Between the trimmed V and J ends, which lost 6 bases and 5 bases, there was a span of 11 bases. The CDR3 region has the DNA TGTGCCAGCAGACCCAGGGGGGACGAGCAGTACTTC. Translation gives CASRPRGDEQYF.

The V call is TRBV29-1, the J call TRBJ1-1, with TRBD1 matching over 8 bases. J gave up 5 bases and V 2 bases, and 10 bases lay outside the gene matches. The CDR3 spans 15 residues. The germline CDR1 and CDR2 sequences are SQVTM and ANQGSEA. The CDR3 reads CSVERAGGVGTEAFF. The CDR3 bases are TGCAGCGTTGAACGGGCAGGGGGCGTTGGGACTGAAGCTTTCTTT.

This clone occurred a few times. The V call is TRBV7-9, the J call TRBJ2-7, with 16 bases aligning to TRBD2. Germline CDR1 reads SEHNR; CDR2 reads FQNEAQ (reference sequence). After removal of 4 bases from V and 5 bases from J, the junction contained 14 bases not matched to a gene. The CDR3 is 19 residues long. Here the CDR3 DNA reads TGTGCCAGCAGCTCAGATAGACCGGGACTAGCGGGGGGGCGCGACGAGCAGTACTTC. It codes for CASSSDRPGLAGGRDEQYF. Complete variable domain (other parts from reference TRBV7-9 and TRBJ2-7): DTGVSQNPRHKITKRGQNVTFRCDPISEHNRLYWYRQTLGQGPEFLTYFQNEAQLEKSRLLSDRFSAERPKGSFSTLEIQRTEQGDSAMYLCASSSDRPGLAGGRDEQYFGPGTRLTVT.

This rearrangement joins TRBV7-8 to TRBJ2-6; tentative D call: TRBD1 (5 bases). The CDR3 consists of 19 residues. In germline, CDR1 is SGHVS, CDR2 FQNEAQ. The V end was cut by 0 bases, the J end by 0 bases, with 15 bases between. CDR3 in DNA: TGTGCCAGCAGCTTAGCGAGGCGACAGTTGGACTCTGGGGCCAACGTCCTGACTTTC. Its protein is CASSLARRQLDSGANVLTF.

The rearrangement links TRBV10-3 to TRBJ1-5, with 11 bases aligning to TRBD1. Germline-derived CDR1 and CDR2 are ENHRY and SYGVKD. CDR3 length equals 18 residues. J gave up 1 base and V 0 bases, and 5 bases lay outside the gene matches. The chain's CDR3 is CAISESWDRGGSNQPQHF. CDR3 sequence (DNA): TGTGCCATCAGTGAGTCCTGGGACAGGGGGGGGAGCAATCAGCCCCAGCATTTT.

This chain connects TRBV11-2 to TRBJ2-4; the match to TRBD1 covers 10 bases. With 3 bases clipped from V and 1 base from J, the junction kept 6 bases outside the gene matches. The germline V gene has CDR1 SGHAT and CDR2 FQNNGV. CDR3 length equals 17 residues. The CDR3 protein is CASSFWGQGLAKNIQYF. The CDR3, as DNA: TGTGCCAGCAGCTTTTGGGGACAGGGGCTTGCCAAAAACATTCAGTACTTC.

In DNA, the CDR3 is TGTGCCAGCAGCGCGGACAGAAATGAAAAACTGTTTTTT. It translates to CASSADRNEKLFF. The V and J genes are TRBV5-5 and TRBJ1-4; a possible D gene is TRBD1 (6 bases). V lost 4 bases and J 5 bases, leaving 9 bases between the germline ends. Germline V gene sequence: CDR1 SGHKS, CDR2 YYEKEE (reference sequence). The CDR3 has 13 residues.

V and J are TRBV5-1 and TRBJ1-1; 8 bases match TRBD1. Germline CDR1 is SGHRS and CDR2 is YFSETQ. The CDR3 runs 15 residues. V gave up 4 bases and J gave up 0 bases; unmatched junction bases: 5. In nucleotides, the CDR3 is TGCGCCAGCAGCCCGGGCAGGGGGCTGAACACTGAAGCTTTCTTT. Its protein product is CASSPGRGLNTEAFF.

The chain has TRBV15 and TRBJ2-1; TRBD2 matches 9 bases. Germline V CDR1 and CDR2: LNHNV, YYDKDF (reference sequence). V lost 1 base, J lost 9 bases, and 13 bases stayed unmatched. The CDR3 sequence is 17 residues long. The DNA of the CDR3 is TGTGCCACCAGCAGAGTGGCCCGGGGAGCGGGGGGATCTGAGCAGTTCTTC. Translation gives CATSRVARGAGGSEQFF.

V gene TRBV27 combines with J gene TRBJ2-7, with 8 bases fitting TRBD1. The length of the CDR3 is 15 residues. Looked up from germline, CDR1 is MNHEY and CDR2 is SMNVEV (reference sequence). V gave up 6 bases and J gave up 1 base; unmatched junction bases: 8. CDR3 in amino acids: CASSHGQGSSYEQYF. The CDR3 bases are TGTGCCAGCAGCCACGGACAGGGTAGTTCCTACGAGCAGTACTTC.

The chain links TRBV5-5 to TRBJ1-2; the D gene is possibly TRBD1 (5 bases). Trimming took off 0 bases at V and 0 bases at J, with 18 bases between the two ends. Germline CDR1 reads SGHKS; CDR2 reads YYEKEE (reference sequence). This CDR3 contains 18 residues. Here the CDR3 reads CASSLAGGGKGSNYGYTF. The DNA of the CDR3 is TGTGCCAGCAGCTTGGCCGGGGGAGGAAAGGGATCTAACTATGGCTACACCTTC.

As regards this clone: One end of the junction is discordant with germline, which a read error may explain. The chain carries TRBV5-1 and TRBJ2-7, with D tentatively TRBD2 (7 bases). This CDR3 region has 16 residues. Germline V gene lookup returns CDR1 SGHRS and CDR2 YFSETQ. The CDR3 protein is CPSLSVWGGRGWEQYF. The CDR3 nucleotides are TGCCCCAGTTTGAGCGTTTGGGGGGGCCGGGGGTGGGAGCAGTACTTC.

The chain has TRBV6-5 and TRBJ1-3; weak D call: TRBD1 (6 bases). This CDR3 region has 16 residues. V was shortened by 0 bases and J by 0 bases, with 9 bases between the two germline ends. From germline, CDR1 is MNHEY and CDR2 SVGAGI. CDR3 in amino acids: CASSYSTGRSGNTIYF. CDR3 sequence (DNA): TGTGCCAGCAGTTACTCGACAGGTCGCTCTGGAAACACCATATATTTT.

The rearrangement links TRBV6-4 to TRBJ2-1, with 8 bases matching TRBD2. CDR3 length: 11 amino acids. Looked up from germline, CDR1 is MRHNA and CDR2 is SNTAGT. V was pared by 3 bases and J by 15 bases, with 4 bases of the junction left unmatched. In nucleotides, the CDR3 is TGTGCCAGCAGTGATGGGACTAGTCCGTTCTTC. Amino acid sequence: CASSDGTSPFF.

The chain links TRBV7-9 to TRBJ2-3; 12 bases are a match to TRBD2. The germline gives CDR1 SEHNR, CDR2 FQNEAQ (reference sequence). Unmatched junction bases numbered 6, after V lost 5 bases and J lost 3 bases. CDR3 size: 16 residues. CDR3 nucleotides: TGTGCCAGCAGCACCGGACTAGCGGGGAGGACAGATACGCAGTATTTT. As protein: CASSTGLAGRTDTQYF.

The chain carries TRBV6-1 and TRBJ1-1, with 12 bases matching TRBD1. V lost 3 bases and J lost 10; bases outside the gene matches: 6. CDR1 is MNHNS and CDR2 is SASEGT in the germline V gene. The CDR3 is 14 residues long. CDR3 loop: CASSERGQGAVAFF. The CDR3, as DNA: TGTGCCAGCAGTGAGAGGGGACAGGGGGCTGTAGCTTTCTTT.

The genes are TRBV10-3 and TRBJ2-1; the match to TRBD2 covers 12 bases. Germline V gives CDR1 ENHRY, CDR2 SYGVKD. The CDR3 is made up of 18 amino acids. The V and J ends lost 4 bases and 7 bases, in that order; junction bases with no gene match: 14. DNA for the CDR3: TGTGCCATCAGTGGGGGAACTAGCGGGGGGACCTCCAGGAATGAGCAGTTCTTC. Translation: CAISGGTSGGTSRNEQFF.

This clone showed up just once. V is TRBV11-2 and J is TRBJ2-7; D gene ambiguous. Between the trimmed V and J ends, which lost 4 bases and 0 bases, there was a span of 4 bases. This CDR3 contains 12 residues. Germline CDR1 and CDR2: SGHAT and FQNNGV. CDR3 DNA: TGTGCCAGCAGCTCCTTCTCCTACGAGCAGTACTTC. Encoded protein: CASSSFSYEQYF.

V usage is TRBV5-4 and J usage is TRBJ2-1; possibly TRBD2 for D (5 bases). Per the germline V gene, CDR1 is SGHNT and CDR2 is YYREEE (reference sequence). The CDR3 is made up of 13 amino acids. With 4 bases removed from V and 8 bases from J, the gap between germline ends came to 13 bases. CDR3 region: CASSRGSRDEQFF. Written as DNA, the CDR3 is TGTGCCAGCAGCCGAGGGTCTCGGGATGAGCAGTTCTTC.

V and J are TRBV27 and TRBJ1-1; the D gene is possibly TRBD1 (6 bases). Germline V gene lookup returns CDR1 MNHEY and CDR2 SMNVEV (reference sequence). Trimming took 1 base from V and 5 from J, leaving 17 bases between them. This CDR3 contains 16 residues. The CDR3 is CASSLLRAGAQTEAFF. CDR3 in DNA: TGTGCCAGCAGTTTATTAAGAGCAGGGGCGCAGACTGAAGCTTTCTTT.

This clone was counted once. The chain combines TRBV10-3 with TRBJ1-2, with unresolved D. Per the germline V gene, CDR1 is ENHRY and CDR2 is SYGVKD. The germline V and J ends were trimmed by 4 bases and 9 bases, with 9 bases remaining between them. This CDR3 is built from 11 residues. The CDR3 nucleotides are TGTGCCATCAGTGCGGGGTTAAGCTACACCTTC. Translated: CAISAGLSYTF.

This chain links TRBV5-6 with TRBJ2-7; D is unresolved. Trimming stripped 4 bases from V and 6 bases from J, with 17 bases between. The CDR3 is made up of 14 amino acids. CDR1 and CDR2 from the germline V gene are SGHDT and YYEEEE. This CDR3 reads CASSPSGIPLEQYF. The CDR3 DNA reads as TGTGCCAGCAGCCCCTCCGGTATCCCTCTCGAGCAGTACTTC.

The chain combines TRBV20-1 with TRBJ1-2; no firm D call. This CDR3 has 12 residues. Germline V gene data show CDR1 as DFQATT and CDR2 as SNEGSKA (reference sequence). V gave up 3 bases and J gave up 4 bases, with 9 bases separating them. DNA of the CDR3: TGCAGTGCTAGTTTTGAGGGCTATGGCTACACCTTC. Its protein product is CSASFEGYGYTF.